A single sample is the source of the 29 T cell receptor beta chains below, sequenced in a study of metastatic and nonmetastatic thyroid tumors. TCRdb reassembled clones from the PCR reads with MiXCR. This sample carries 8,500 to 13,000 clones, 12% of them seen once, and the ten largest clones take around 13%. Thyroid surgery had not been preceded by any treatment in any patient. Sequencing was performed on blood. All receptors derive from a female donor with papillary thyroid cancer or a benign thyroid nodule (not recorded which). Some clones in this sample may be carry-over from other donors' samples.

This clone is classed as medium-sized (0.01 to 0.1%). The chain combines TRBV6-1 with TRBJ1-2; D uncertain. Germline CDR1 is MNHNS and CDR2 is SASEGT. The CDR3 is made up of 13 amino acids. Trimming removed 5 bases at V and 0 bases at J, with 7 bases between. DNA for the CDR3: TGTGCCAGCAGTCAAACTGCTAACTATGGCTACACCTTC. It encodes CASSQTANYGYTF.

At least ten counts were recorded for this clone. V and J are TRBV5-1 and TRBJ2-7; 7 nucleotides line up with TRBD1. The CDR3 has 13 residues. With V trimmed by 3 bases and J by 3 bases, 3 bases remained unmatched. Germline V lookup: CDR1 SGHRS, CDR2 YFSETQ. Written as DNA, the CDR3 is TGCGCCAGCAGCTCAGGACAGGTCTACGAGCAGTACTTC. Encoded protein: CASSSGQVYEQYF.

By its share, this clone is medium-sized (0.01 to 0.1%). This chain links TRBV6-1 with TRBJ1-4; D perhaps matches TRBD1 (6 bases). The length of the CDR3 is 15 residues. From germline, CDR1 is MNHNS and CDR2 SASEGT. Trimming removed 0 bases from V and 6 bases from J, with 11 bases in between. The CDR3 sequence: CASSEAGRGYEKLFF. CDR3 bases: TGTGCCAGCAGTGAAGCTGGCAGGGGTTATGAAAAACTGTTTTTT.

The gene calls are TRBV4-2 and TRBJ2-1; a possible D gene is TRBD1 (5 bases). Germline loops: CDR1 LGHNA, CDR2 YNFKEQ. The CDR3 loop spans 16 amino acids. With 0 bases removed from V and 3 bases from J, the gap between germline ends came to 12 bases. This chain's CDR3 is CASSQEERGSYNEQFF. CDR3 DNA: TGTGCCAGCAGCCAAGAAGAAAGGGGTAGCTACAATGAGCAGTTCTTC.

Relative to its sample, this clone is medium-sized (0.01 to 0.1%). The J gene is TRBJ1-1, the V gene TRBV6-1; D gene uncertain. V lost 2 bases and J lost 10, with 17 bases in between. The germline CDR1 and CDR2 sequences are MNHNS and SASEGT. The CDR3 consists of 14 residues. The CDR3 loop is CASSESGVHPGAFF. The CDR3 DNA reads as TGTGCCAGCAGTGAATCGGGCGTGCACCCAGGAGCTTTCTTT.

This clone was observed at least ten times. A much larger clone differs from this one at a single base, so this may be a read error. The chain combines TRBV19 with TRBJ1-1; D ambiguous. This CDR3 region has 13 residues. With 6 bases removed from V and 3 bases from J, the gap between germline ends came to 11 bases. Germline V lookup: CDR1 LNHDA, CDR2 SQIVND (reference sequence). The CDR3 coding sequence is TGTGCCAGTAGCCTCCGAGAGGACACTGAAGCTTTCTTT. It specifies CASSLREDTEAFF.

This clone ranks as medium-sized. The chain has TRBV19 and TRBJ1-3; D may be TRBD1 (6 bases). V was cut by 1 base and J by 4 bases, with 11 bases left in between. This CDR3 is built from 15 residues. Looked up from germline, CDR1 is LNHDA and CDR2 is SQIVND (reference sequence). The CDR3 spells CASSIVGAKGNTIYF. The CDR3 DNA reads as TGTGCCAGTAGTATAGTGGGGGCGAAAGGAAACACCATATATTTT.

In its sample, this clone was seen many times. The sample carries other DNA sequences with the same CDR3. This chain joins TRBV7-9 and TRBJ2-1; 8 nucleotides align to TRBD2. Germline CDR1 SEHNR, CDR2 FQNEAQ (reference sequence). With V trimmed by 2 bases and J by 0 bases, 3 bases remained unmatched. The CDR3 is 16 residues long. CDR3 nucleotides: TGTGCCAGCAGCTTATCCCTAGCGGGCTCCTACAATGAGCAGTTCTTC. Translating gives CASSLSLAGSYNEQFF. The full variable domain, its missing parts supplied by reference TRBV7-9 and TRBJ2-1, is DTGVSQNPRHKITKRGQNVTFRCDPISEHNRLYWYRQTLGQGPEFLTYFQNEAQLEKSRLLSDRFSAERPKGSFSTLEIQRTEQGDSAMYLCASSLSLAGSYNEQFFGPGTRLTVL.

This clone is medium-sized by share. V and J are TRBV12-3 or TRBV12-4 and TRBJ2-7; D gene uncertain. The CDR3 covers 13 residues. V lost 1 base, J lost 6 bases, and 10 bases lay in between. The CDR3 protein is CASSLGRTGEQYF. In nucleotides, the CDR3 is TGTGCCAGCAGTTTAGGGCGAACGGGCGAGCAGTACTTC.

This clone was detected ten times or more. A much bigger clone sits one base away, suggesting this may be a read error. The chain uses TRBV11-2 and TRBJ2-1; the match to TRBD2 covers 8 bases. V dropped 5 bases and J dropped 9; count of bases not matched to a gene: 15. The germline CDR1 and CDR2 sequences are SGHAT and FQNNGV. CDR3 size: 16 residues. CDR3 bases: TGTGCCAGCAGCCGGTATAGGGCGGGAGGCAACAGTGAGCAGTTCTTC. The encoded protein is CASSRYRAGGNSEQFF. The full variable domain, its missing parts supplied by reference TRBV11-2 and TRBJ2-1, is EAGVAQSPRYKIIEKRQSVAFWCNPISGHATLYWYQQILGQGPKLLIQFQNNGVVDDSQLPKDRFSAERLKGVDSTLKIQPAKLEDSAVYLCASSRYRAGGNSEQFFGPGTRLTVL.

This clone has at least ten counts. The CDR3 DNA sequence: TGTGCCAGCAGTTATCGGGGCTTCAATGAGCAGTTCTTC. It is translated as CASSYRGFNEQFF. This chain joins TRBV11-3 and TRBJ2-1, with D possibly being TRBD1 or TRBD2 (5 bases each). Looked up from germline, CDR1 is SGHNT and CDR2 is YENEEA. The germline V and J ends were trimmed by 6 bases and 6 bases, with 12 bases remaining between them. The CDR3 has 13 amino acids.

This clone was recorded at least ten times. The rearrangement joins TRBV13 to TRBJ1-2; D call uncertain. The CDR3 runs 14 residues. Trimming cost V 5 bases and J 6 bases, with 16 bases left between them. Germline V lookup: CDR1 PRHDT, CDR2 FYEKMQ (reference sequence). Here the CDR3 DNA reads TGTGCCAGCAGCACCGGGCTAAGGCGCCATGGCTACACCTTC. It codes for CASSTGLRRHGYTF.

By frequency in the sample, this clone is medium-sized. The chain has TRBV15 and TRBJ1-2; perhaps TRBD1 as D (5 bases). The CDR3 is 14 residues long. Germline CDR1 is LNHNV and CDR2 is YYDKDF (reference sequence). V lost 4 bases and J 2 bases, leaving 11 bases between the germline ends. CDR3 DNA sequence: TGTGCCACCAGCAAAGGGGAGGGAAACTATGGCTACACCTTC. Translation: CATSKGEGNYGYTF.

This clone is categorized as medium-sized. CDR3 amino acids: CASSPRTGELFF. CDR3 nucleotide sequence: TGTGCCAGCTCACCGAGGACCGGGGAGCTGTTTTTT. The V gene is TRBV18, the J gene TRBJ2-2; D unclear. Germline V gene data show CDR1 as KGHSH and CDR2 as LQKENI. The CDR3 extends over 12 amino acids. V lost 3 bases, J lost 5 bases, and 4 bases lay in between.

This clone appeared many times. The CDR3 nucleotides are TGTGCCAGCAGCTTGGGAAGGGGGCATTACGAGCAGTACTTC. Protein product: CASSLGRGHYEQYF. The rearrangement uses TRBV5-8 and TRBJ2-7; TRBD1 matches 7 bases. This CDR3 spans 14 amino acids. Germline V gene lookup returns CDR1 SGHTS and CDR2 YDEGEE. Losses at the gene ends were 0 bases for V and 4 bases for J; bases not matched to a gene: 4.

At least ten counts were recorded for this clone. The chain has TRBV9 and TRBJ2-2; 9 nucleotides align to TRBD1. Germline CDR1 and CDR2: SGDLS and YYNGEE. The CDR3 is 14 residues long. The J segment lost 5 bases and the V segment lost 3 bases, leaving 2 bases of the junction unmatched. The CDR3 DNA reads as TGTGCCAGCAGCGGGACAGGGGAGACCGGGGAGCTGTTTTTT. It translates to CASSGTGETGELFF.

Sample share makes this clone medium-sized (0.01 to 0.1%). The V gene is TRBV18, the J gene TRBJ2-7, with 7 bases identical to TRBD1. The length of the CDR3 is 15 residues. V shed 2 bases, J shed 3 bases, and the junction held 7 bases outside the gene matches. Germline CDR1 KGHSH, CDR2 LQKENI. CDR3 nucleotide sequence: TGTGCCAGCTCACCAACCGGGGACAGCTACTACGAGCAGTACTTC. It yields the protein CASSPTGDSYYEQYF.

This clone was seen many times. This rearrangement joins TRBV5-1 to TRBJ1-4; TRBD1 matches at 8 bases. V lost 4 bases to trimming and J lost 7 bases; unmatched junction nucleotides: 12. Germline V gene lookup returns CDR1 SGHRS and CDR2 YFSETQ. The CDR3 sequence is 16 residues long. The CDR3 coding sequence is TGCGCCAGCAGCGCGACGGTCAGGGGGCCGGGTGAAAAACTGTTTTTT. Its translation is CASSATVRGPGEKLFF.

CDR3 sequence (DNA): TGTGCCAGTAGTATAGGAGGGAACGGCCCCCAGCATTTT. Translating gives CASSIGGNGPQHF. This chain connects TRBV19 to TRBJ1-5; unclear D gene. The CDR3 sequence is 13 residues long. Germline V gene sequence: CDR1 LNHDA, CDR2 SQIVND (reference sequence). Trimming removed 1 base at V and 10 bases at J, with 11 bases between.

This clone is classed as medium-sized (0.01 to 0.1%). Other DNA sequences of this sample code for an identical CDR3. The V and J genes are TRBV18 and TRBJ1-4; D gene uncertain. Trimming removed 5 bases at V and 5 bases at J, with 12 bases between. The germline gives CDR1 KGHSH, CDR2 LQKENI. This CDR3 has 14 residues. This chain's CDR3 is CASSLRDSNEKLFF. CDR3 DNA: TGTGCCAGCTCATTGCGGGATTCCAATGAAAAACTGTTTTTT.

This clone is termed medium-sized. The chain links TRBV6-1 to TRBJ1-3; D gene ambiguous. Germline V gene lookup returns CDR1 MNHNS and CDR2 SASEGT. Trimming cost V 3 bases and J 4 bases, with 7 bases left between them. CDR3 length equals 13 residues. Written as DNA, the CDR3 is TGTGCCAGCAGTGATTCAGTAGGAAACACCATATATTTT. This encodes CASSDSVGNTIYF.

This clone occurred many times. The rearrangement joins TRBV4-1 to TRBJ2-1; 11 bases are a match to TRBD2. The CDR3 is 15 amino acids. V was clipped by 4 bases and J by 4 bases; unmatched bases: 3. In germline, CDR1 is MGHRA, CDR2 YSYEKL. This chain's CDR3 is CASSPGTSGYNEQFF. The CDR3, as DNA: TGCGCCAGCAGCCCAGGGACTAGCGGATACAATGAGCAGTTCTTC.

This clone is judged medium-sized. This rearrangement joins TRBV3-1 to TRBJ2-7; 9 bases are shared with TRBD1. The CDR3 sequence is 15 residues long. Looked up from germline, CDR1 is LGHDT and CDR2 is YNNKEL (reference sequence). The V gene end was trimmed by 0 bases and the J gene end by 4 bases; junction bases not matched to a gene: 4. The CDR3 DNA reads TGTGCCAGCAGCCAAGAAGGGACAGGGCGATACGAGCAGTACTTC. It encodes CASSQEGTGRYEQYF.

This clone was recorded many times. The chain is built from TRBV25-1 and TRBJ2-1; 11 positions agree with TRBD1. Germline V CDR1 and CDR2: MGHDK, SYGVNS. The CDR3 has 17 residues. After removal of 3 bases from V and 7 bases from J, the junction contained 11 bases not matched to a gene. Here the CDR3 reads CASSEGGTGGGLNEQFF. CDR3 DNA sequence: TGTGCCAGCAGTGAGGGCGGGACAGGGGGGGGGTTGAATGAGCAGTTCTTC.

This clone has a count of ten or more. The V gene is TRBV5-4, the J gene TRBJ1-2, with 8 bases that match TRBD1. This CDR3 contains 14 residues. Germline CDR1 reads SGHNT; CDR2 reads YYREEE (reference sequence). V lost 5 bases and J lost 4; bases outside the gene matches: 7. As DNA, the CDR3 is TGTGCCAGCAGTCCCGGACAGGGCCCCTATGGCTACACCTTC. It yields the protein CASSPGQGPYGYTF.

This clone was found many times. This chain uses TRBV13 with TRBJ2-2, with TRBD2 as a possible D gene (6 bases). The CDR3 consists of 15 residues. Deletions cut 5 bases from V and 2 bases from J, with 12 bases between. The germline CDR1 and CDR2 sequences are PRHDT and FYEKMQ (reference sequence). In nucleotides, the CDR3 is TGTGCCAGCAGCCCGGCGCGGGATAACACCGGGGAGCTGTTTTTT. Translated, it gives CASSPARDNTGELFF.

Relative to its sample, this clone is medium-sized. The rearrangement links TRBV18 to TRBJ1-5, with a possible D match to TRBD1 (6 bases). CDR1 is KGHSH, CDR2 LQKENI, per germline. Trimming took off 2 bases at V and 4 bases at J, with 6 bases between the two ends. The CDR3 is 13 amino acids. The CDR3 DNA reads as TGTGCCAGCTCACCAAGGGGGAATCAGCCCCAGCATTTT. Protein product: CASSPRGNQPQHF.

By sample share, this clone is medium-sized (0.01 to 0.1%). This chain uses TRBV7-8 with TRBJ1-2, with D possibly being TRBD1 (6 bases). Germline CDR1 reads SGHVS; CDR2 reads FQNEAQ. This CDR3 is 19 amino acids long. The V end was cut by 1 base, the J end by 7 bases, with 28 bases between. In DNA form, the CDR3 reads TGTGCCAGCAGCTTAGGTTATCCTACCAACCACAGGGAATTTCTTGGCTACACCTTC. Amino acids: CASSLGYPTNHREFLGYTF.

The chain recombines TRBV18 with TRBJ1-5; D is unresolved. CDR3 size: 13 residues. V was cut by 6 bases and J by 9 bases, with 15 bases left in between. The germline CDR1 and CDR2 sequences are KGHSH and LQKENI. The CDR3 protein is CASSDRVLSPQHF. CDR3 nucleotides: TGTGCCAGCTCCGACCGGGTTCTTTCGCCCCAGCATTTT.